This T cell receptor beta chain was sequenced during a study of cytomegalovirus exposure and HLA in healthy donors. Across the whole study: The use of the same platform for the 100 to 150 validation repertoires and the roughly 630 first-cohort repertoires was reported by a later analysis. Study-wide results and limits: Cytomegalovirus status was reportedly diagnosed by the classifier with high specificity and sensitivity. The authors listed about 170 TCR beta chains as cytomegalovirus-associated.

Repertoires were generated with immunoSEQ multiplex PCR, while TCRdb's copy carries only in-frame clones and drops some. The sample holds some 200,000 clones, under 95% seen once. The study drew the donors from its roughly 120-subject validation cohort, separate from the roughly 670-subject first cohort. About this clone itself: Its matching antigen is unknown.

The source material was PBMCs. The TCR was taken from a woman aged 18-35 years in good health and CMV-seronegative.

In DNA, the CDR3 is TGTGCCTGGAGTGTTTTCGCTGGGACTAGCGGAAACACAGATACGCAGTATTTT. Residues: CAWSVFAGTSGNTDTQYF. The chain joins TRBV30 to TRBJ2-3; 11 positions agree with TRBD2. The CDR3 spans 18 residues. The V and J ends lost 0 bases and 2 bases, in that order; junction bases with no gene match: 10. CDR1 is GTSNPN, CDR2 SVGIG, per germline (reference sequence). The full variable domain, completed using reference TRBV30 and TRBJ2-3, is SQTIHQWPATLVQPVGSPLSLECTVEGTSNPNLYWYRQAAGRGLQLLFYSVGIGQISSEVPQNLSASRPQDRQFILSSKKLLLSDSGFYLCAWSVFAGTSGNTDTQYFGPGTRLTVL.